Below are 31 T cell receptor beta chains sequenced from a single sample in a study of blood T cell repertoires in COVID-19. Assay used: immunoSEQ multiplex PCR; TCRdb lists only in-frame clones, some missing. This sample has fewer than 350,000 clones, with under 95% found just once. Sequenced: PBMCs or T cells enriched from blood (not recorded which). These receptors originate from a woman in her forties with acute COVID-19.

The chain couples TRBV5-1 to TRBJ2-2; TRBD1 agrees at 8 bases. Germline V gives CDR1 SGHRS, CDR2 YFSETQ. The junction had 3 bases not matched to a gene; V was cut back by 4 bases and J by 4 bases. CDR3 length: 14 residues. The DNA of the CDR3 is TGCGCCAGCAGCCGGACAGGGTTCACCGGGGAGCTGTTTTTT. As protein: CASSRTGFTGELFF.

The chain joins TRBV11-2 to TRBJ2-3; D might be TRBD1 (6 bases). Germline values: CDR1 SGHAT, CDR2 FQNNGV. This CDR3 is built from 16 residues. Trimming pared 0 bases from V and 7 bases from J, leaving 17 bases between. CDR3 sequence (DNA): TGTGCCAGCAGCTTAGAGGGGACAAGTTCTAGGTATACGCAGTATTTT. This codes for CASSLEGTSSRYTQYF.

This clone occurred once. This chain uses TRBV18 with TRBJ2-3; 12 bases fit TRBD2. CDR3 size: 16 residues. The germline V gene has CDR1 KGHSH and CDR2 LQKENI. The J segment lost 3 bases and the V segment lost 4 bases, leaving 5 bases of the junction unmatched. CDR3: CASSLVLAGGTDTQYF. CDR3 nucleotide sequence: TGTGCCAGCTCACTGGTACTAGCGGGAGGTACAGATACGCAGTATTTT.

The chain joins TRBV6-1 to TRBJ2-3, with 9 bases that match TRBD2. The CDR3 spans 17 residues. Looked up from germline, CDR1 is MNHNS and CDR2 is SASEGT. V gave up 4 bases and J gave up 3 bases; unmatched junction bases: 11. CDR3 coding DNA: TGTGCCAGCAGTGCGTGGACTAGCGTCTCGCCTACAGATACGCAGTATTTT. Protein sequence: CASSAWTSVSPTDTQYF.

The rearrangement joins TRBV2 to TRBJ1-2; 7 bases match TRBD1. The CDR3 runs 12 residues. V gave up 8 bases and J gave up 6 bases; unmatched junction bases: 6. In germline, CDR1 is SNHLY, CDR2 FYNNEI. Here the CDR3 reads CASAKTGHGYTF. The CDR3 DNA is TGTGCCAGCGCCAAGACAGGGCATGGCTACACCTTC.

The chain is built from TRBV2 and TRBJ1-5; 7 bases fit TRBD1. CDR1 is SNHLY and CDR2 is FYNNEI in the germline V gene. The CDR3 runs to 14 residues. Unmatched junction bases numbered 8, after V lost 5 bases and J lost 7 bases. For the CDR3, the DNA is TGTGCCAGCAGTTATGACAGGGCAAACCAGCCCCAGCATTTT. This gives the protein CASSYDRANQPQHF. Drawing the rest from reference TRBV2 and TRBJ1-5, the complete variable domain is EPEVTQTPSHQVTQMGQEVILRCVPISNHLYFYWYRQILGQKVEFLVSFYNNEISEKSEIFDDQFSVERPDGSNFTLKIRSTKLEDSAMYFCASSYDRANQPQHFGDGTRLSIL.

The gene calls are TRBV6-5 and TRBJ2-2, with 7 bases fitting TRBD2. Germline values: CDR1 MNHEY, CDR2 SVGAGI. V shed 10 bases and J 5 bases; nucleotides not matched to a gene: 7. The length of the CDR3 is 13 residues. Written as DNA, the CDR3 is TGTGCCACGAAGCCGGGGGGTACCGGGGAGCTGTTTTTT. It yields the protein CATKPGGTGELFF.

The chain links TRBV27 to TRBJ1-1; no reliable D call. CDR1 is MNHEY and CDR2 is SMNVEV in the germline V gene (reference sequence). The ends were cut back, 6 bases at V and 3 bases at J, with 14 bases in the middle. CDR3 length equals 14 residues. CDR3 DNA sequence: TGTGCCAGCAGCCCTGGTCTGGCCTACACTGAAGCTTTCTTT. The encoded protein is CASSPGLAYTEAFF.

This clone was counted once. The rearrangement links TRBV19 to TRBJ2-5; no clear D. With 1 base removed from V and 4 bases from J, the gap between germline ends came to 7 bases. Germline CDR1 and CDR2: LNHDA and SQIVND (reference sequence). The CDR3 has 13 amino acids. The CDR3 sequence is CASSIGTRETQYF. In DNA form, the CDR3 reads TGTGCCAGTAGTATAGGCACACGAGAGACCCAGTACTTC.

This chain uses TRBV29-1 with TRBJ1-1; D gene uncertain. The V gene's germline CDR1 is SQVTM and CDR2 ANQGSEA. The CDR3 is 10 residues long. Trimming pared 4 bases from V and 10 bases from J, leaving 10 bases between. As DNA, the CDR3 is TGCAGCGTTGGGGAGGGCCTAGCTTTCTTT. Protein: CSVGEGLAFF.

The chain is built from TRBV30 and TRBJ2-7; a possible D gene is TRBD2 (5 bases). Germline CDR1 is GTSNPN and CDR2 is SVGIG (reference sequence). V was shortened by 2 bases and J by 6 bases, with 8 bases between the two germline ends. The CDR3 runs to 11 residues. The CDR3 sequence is CAWSRGSEQYF. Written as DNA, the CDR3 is TGTGCCTGGAGTCGGGGATCCGAGCAGTACTTC.

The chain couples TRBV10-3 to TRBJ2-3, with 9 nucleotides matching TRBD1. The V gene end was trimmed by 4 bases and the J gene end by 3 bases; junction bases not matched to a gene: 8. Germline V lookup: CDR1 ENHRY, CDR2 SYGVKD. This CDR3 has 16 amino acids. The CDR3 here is CAISVTGGSGTDTQYF. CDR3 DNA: TGTGCCATCAGTGTTACAGGGGGCTCTGGAACAGATACGCAGTATTTT.

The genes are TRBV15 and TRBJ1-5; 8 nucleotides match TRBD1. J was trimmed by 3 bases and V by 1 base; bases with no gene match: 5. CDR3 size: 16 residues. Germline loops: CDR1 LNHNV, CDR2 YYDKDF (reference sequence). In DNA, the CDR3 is TGTGCCACCAGCAGAGCTCAGGGGGCTAACAATCAGCCCCAGCATTTT. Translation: CATSRAQGANNQPQHF.

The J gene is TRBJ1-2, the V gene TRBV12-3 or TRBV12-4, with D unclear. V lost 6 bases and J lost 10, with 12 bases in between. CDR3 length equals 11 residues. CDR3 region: CASSDNMYYTF. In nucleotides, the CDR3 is TGTGCCAGCAGCGATAACATGTACTACACCTTC.

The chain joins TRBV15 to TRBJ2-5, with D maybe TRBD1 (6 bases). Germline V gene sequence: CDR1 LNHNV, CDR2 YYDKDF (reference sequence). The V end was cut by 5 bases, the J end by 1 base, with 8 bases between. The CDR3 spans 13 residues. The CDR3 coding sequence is TGTGCCACCAGCGACAGGATCCAAGAGACCCAGTACTTC. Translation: CATSDRIQETQYF.

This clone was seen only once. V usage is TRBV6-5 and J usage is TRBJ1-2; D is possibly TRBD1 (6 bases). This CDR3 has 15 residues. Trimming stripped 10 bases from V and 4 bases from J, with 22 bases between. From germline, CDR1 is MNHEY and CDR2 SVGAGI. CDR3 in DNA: TGTGCCACCACCCCTCCCGGGACAAAAGTCTATGGCTACACCTTC. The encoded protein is CATTPPGTKVYGYTF.

The CDR3 protein is CASKSGGVGELFF. The CDR3 DNA reads as TGTGCCAGCAAGTCAGGGGGTGTCGGGGAACTGTTTTTT. The rearrangement joins TRBV25-1 to TRBJ1-4; 7 bases map to TRBD1. The CDR3 runs 13 residues. From germline, CDR1 is MGHDK and CDR2 SYGVNS. V was clipped by 7 bases and J by 12 bases; unmatched bases: 11. The full variable domain, rest sourced from reference TRBV25-1 and TRBJ1-4, is EADIYQTPRYLVIGTGKKITLECSQTMGHDKMYWYQQDPGMELHLIHYSYGVNSTEKGDLSSESTVSRIRTEHFPLTLESARPSHTSQYLCASKSGGVGELFFGSGTQLSVL.

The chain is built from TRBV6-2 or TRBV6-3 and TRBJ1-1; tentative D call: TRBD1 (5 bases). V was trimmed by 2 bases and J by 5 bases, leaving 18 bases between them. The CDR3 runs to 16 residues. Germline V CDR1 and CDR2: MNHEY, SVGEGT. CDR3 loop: CASSYARRGSRTEAFF. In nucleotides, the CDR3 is TGTGCCAGCAGTTACGCAAGGAGGGGATCAAGGACTGAAGCTTTCTTT.

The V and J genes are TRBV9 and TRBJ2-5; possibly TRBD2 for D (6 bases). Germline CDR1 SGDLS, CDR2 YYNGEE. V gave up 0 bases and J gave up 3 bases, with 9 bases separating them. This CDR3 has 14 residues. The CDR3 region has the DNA TGTGCCAGCAGCGTAGGGGGGGTGGAAGAGACCCAGTACTTC. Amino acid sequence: CASSVGGVEETQYF.

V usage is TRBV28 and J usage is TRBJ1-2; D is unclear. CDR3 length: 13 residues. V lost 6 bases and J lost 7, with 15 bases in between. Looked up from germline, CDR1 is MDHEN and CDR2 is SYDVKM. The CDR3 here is CASRLRGGFGYTF. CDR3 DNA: TGTGCCAGCAGGCTCCGGGGAGGGTTTGGCTACACCTTC.

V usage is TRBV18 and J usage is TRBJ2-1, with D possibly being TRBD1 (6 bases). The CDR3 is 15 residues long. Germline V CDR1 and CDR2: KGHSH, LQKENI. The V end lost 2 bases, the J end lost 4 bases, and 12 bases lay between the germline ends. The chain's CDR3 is CASSPIQGPYNEQFF. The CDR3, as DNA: TGTGCCAGCTCACCAATCCAGGGGCCGTACAATGAGCAGTTCTTC.

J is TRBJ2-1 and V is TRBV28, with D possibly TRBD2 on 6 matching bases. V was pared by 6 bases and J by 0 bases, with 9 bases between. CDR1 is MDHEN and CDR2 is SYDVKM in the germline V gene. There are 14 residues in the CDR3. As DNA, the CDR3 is TGTGCCAGCAGGGAGGGGAGCTCCTACAATGAGCAGTTCTTC. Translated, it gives CASREGSSYNEQFF. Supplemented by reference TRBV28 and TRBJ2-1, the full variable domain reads DVKVTQSSRYLVKRTGEKVFLECVQDMDHENMFWYRQDPGLGLRLIYFSYDVKMKEKGDIPEGYSVSREKKERFSLILESASTNQTSMYLCASREGSSYNEQFFGPGTRLTVL.

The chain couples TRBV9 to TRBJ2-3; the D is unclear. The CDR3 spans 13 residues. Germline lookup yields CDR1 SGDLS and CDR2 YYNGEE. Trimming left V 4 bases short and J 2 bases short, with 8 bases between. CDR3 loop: CASSSQFTDTQYF. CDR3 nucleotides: TGTGCCAGCAGCTCCCAATTCACAGATACGCAGTATTTT.

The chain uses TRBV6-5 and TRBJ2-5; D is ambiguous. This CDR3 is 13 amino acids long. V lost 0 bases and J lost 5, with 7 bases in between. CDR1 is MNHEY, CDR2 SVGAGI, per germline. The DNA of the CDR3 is TGTGCCAGCAGTTACTCGACATGGGAGACCCAGTACTTC. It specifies CASSYSTWETQYF.

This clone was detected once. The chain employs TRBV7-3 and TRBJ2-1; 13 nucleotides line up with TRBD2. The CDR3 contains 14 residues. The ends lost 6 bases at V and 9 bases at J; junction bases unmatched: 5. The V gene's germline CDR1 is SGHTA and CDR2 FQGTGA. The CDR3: CASRLLAGGGEQFF. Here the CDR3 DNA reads TGTGCCAGCAGACTACTAGCGGGAGGGGGTGAGCAGTTCTTC.

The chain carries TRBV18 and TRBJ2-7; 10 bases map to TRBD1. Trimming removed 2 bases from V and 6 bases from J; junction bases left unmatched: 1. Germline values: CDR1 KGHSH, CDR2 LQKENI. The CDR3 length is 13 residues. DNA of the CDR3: TGTGCCAGCTCACCAGGGACAGGGGCCGAGCAGTACTTC. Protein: CASSPGTGAEQYF. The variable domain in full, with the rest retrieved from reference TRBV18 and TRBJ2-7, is NAGVMQNPRHLVRRRGQEARLRCSPMKGHSHVYWYRQLPEEGLKFMVYLQKENIIDESGMPKERFSAEFPKEGPSILRIQQVVRGDSAAYFCASSPGTGAEQYFGPGTRLTVT.

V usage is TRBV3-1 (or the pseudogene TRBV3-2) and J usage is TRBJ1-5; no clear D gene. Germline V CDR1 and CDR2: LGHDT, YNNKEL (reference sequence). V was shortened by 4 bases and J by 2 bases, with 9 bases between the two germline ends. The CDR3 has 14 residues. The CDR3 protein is CASSPGRGNQPQHF. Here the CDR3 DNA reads TGTGCCAGCAGCCCTGGGAGAGGCAATCAGCCCCAGCATTTT.

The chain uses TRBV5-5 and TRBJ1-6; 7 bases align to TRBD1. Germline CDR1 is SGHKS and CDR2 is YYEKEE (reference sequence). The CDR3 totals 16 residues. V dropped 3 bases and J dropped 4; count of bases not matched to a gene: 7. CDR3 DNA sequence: TGTGCCAGCAGCTGGAATTGGGACAGTTATAATTCACCCCTCCACTTT. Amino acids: CASSWNWDSYNSPLHF.

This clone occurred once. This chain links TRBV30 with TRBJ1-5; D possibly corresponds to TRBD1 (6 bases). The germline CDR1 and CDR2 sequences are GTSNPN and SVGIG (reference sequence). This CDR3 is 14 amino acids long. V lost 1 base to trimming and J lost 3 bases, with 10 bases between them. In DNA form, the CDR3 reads TGTGCCTGGAGTGATGGACAGAACAATCAGCCCCAGCATTTT. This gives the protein CAWSDGQNNQPQHF.

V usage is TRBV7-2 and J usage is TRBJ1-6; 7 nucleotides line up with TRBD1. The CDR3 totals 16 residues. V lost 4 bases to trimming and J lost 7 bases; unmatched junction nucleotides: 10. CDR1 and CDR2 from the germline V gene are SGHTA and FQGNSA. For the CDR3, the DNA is TGTGCCAGCAGCTCACAGGGGTCGGTATTCAATTCACCCCTCCACTTT. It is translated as CASSSQGSVFNSPLHF.

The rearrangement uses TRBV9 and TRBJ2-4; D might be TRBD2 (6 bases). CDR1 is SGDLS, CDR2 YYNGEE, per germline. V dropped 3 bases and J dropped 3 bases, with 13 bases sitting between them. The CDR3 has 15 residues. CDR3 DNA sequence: TGTGCCAGCAGCGCCGGGGGTTGGGACAAAAACATTCAGTACTTC. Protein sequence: CASSAGGWDKNIQYF.